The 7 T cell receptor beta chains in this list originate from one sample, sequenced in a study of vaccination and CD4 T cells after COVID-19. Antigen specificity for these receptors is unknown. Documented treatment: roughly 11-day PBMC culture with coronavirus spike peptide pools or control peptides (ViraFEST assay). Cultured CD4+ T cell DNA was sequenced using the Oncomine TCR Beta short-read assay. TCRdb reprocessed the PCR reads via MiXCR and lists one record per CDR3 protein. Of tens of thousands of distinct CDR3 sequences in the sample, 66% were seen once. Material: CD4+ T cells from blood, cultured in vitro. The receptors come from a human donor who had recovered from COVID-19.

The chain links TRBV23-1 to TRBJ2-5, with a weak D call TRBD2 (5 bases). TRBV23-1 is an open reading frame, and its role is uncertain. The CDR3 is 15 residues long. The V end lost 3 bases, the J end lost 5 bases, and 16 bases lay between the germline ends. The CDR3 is CASSHRPPSRETQYF. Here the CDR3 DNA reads TGCGCCAGCAGTCACCGGCCGCCTAGCCGGGAGACCCAGTACTTC.

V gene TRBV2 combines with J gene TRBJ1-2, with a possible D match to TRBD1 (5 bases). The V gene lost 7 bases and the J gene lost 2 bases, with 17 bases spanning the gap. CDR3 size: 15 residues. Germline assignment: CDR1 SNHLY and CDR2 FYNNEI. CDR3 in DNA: TGTGCCAGCAACGAACCGGGACGCCTAAACTATGGCTACACCTTC. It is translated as CASNEPGRLNYGYTF. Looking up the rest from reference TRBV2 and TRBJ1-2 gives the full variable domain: EPEVTQTPSHQVTQMGQEVILRCVPISNHLYFYWYRQILGQKVEFLVSFYNNEISEKSEIFDDQFSVERPDGSNFTLKIRSTKLEDSAMYFCASNEPGRLNYGYTFGSGTRLTVV.

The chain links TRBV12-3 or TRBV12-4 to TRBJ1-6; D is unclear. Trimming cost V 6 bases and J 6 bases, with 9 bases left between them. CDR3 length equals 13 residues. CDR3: CASRPEGNSPLHF. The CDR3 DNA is TGTGCCAGCAGACCCGAGGGTAATTCACCCCTCCACTTT.

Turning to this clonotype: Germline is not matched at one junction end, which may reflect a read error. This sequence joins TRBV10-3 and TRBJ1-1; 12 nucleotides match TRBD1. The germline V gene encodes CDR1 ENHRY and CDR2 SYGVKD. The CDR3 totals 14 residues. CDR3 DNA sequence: TGTGCCATCAGTGGAGGGACAGGGGGCGGCTCCGAGTCATTT. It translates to CAISGGTGGGSESF.

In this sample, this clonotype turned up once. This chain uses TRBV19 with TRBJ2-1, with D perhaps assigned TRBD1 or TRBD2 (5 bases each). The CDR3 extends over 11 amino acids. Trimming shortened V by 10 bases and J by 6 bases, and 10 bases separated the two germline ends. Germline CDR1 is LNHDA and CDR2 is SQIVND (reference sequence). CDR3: CATGAFNEQFF. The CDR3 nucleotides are TGTGCCACCGGGGCCTTCAATGAGCAGTTCTTC.

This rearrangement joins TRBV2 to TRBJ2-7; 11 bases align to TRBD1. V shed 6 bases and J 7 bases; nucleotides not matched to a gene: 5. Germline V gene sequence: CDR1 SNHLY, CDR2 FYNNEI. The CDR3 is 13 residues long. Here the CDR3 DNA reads TGTGCCAGCAGGACGGACAGGGGGCATGAGCAGTACTTC. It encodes CASRTDRGHEQYF.

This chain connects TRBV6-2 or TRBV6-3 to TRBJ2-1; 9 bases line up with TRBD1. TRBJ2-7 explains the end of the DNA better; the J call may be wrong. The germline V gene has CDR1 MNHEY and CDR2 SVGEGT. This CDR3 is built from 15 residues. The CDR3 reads CASSKPGTGSYEQYF. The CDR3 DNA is TGTGCCAGCAGCAAACCCGGGACAGGGTCCTACGAGCAGTACTTC.